This paragraph reports one T cell receptor (beta chain). The antigen is not known. The data originate from a study of radiation and T cells in renal cell carcinoma. The CDR3 has 12 amino acids. Germline V lookup: CDR1 SGHVS, CDR2 FNYEAQ. The V and J ends lost 5 bases and 0 bases respectively, with 3 bases between them. General observations from the study: Pretreatment tumor biopsies were lacking, so baseline clonotypes are unknown. From baseline, blood top tumor clonotypes peaked at 2 weeks post-radiation.

Time point given: baseline pretreatment blood. Treatment meaning: 15 Gy SBRT to primary tumor, nephrectomy 4 weeks later. Radiation-treated patients gave blood at baseline, week 2 and week 4. Clear cell pathology was present in this patient's renal cell carcinoma. Assay: immunoSEQ multiplex PCR; the TCRdb copy retains only in-frame clones and omits some. The top ten hold about 33% of the sample, which has about 49,000 clones, about 83% seen once. V gene TRBV7-6 combines with J gene TRBJ2-3; the D is unclear. Sequenced here: blood, sampled from a patient whose treatment included radiotherapy and nephrectomy. The TCR comes from a woman in her seventies with renal cell carcinoma. The CDR3 nucleotides read TGTGCCAGCAGCCCCAGCACAGATACGCAGTATTTT. It translates to CASSPSTDTQYF.